The 29 T cell receptor beta chains reported below all come from one sample, sequenced in a study of blood T cell repertoires in COVID-19. Measured with immunoSEQ multiplex PCR; TCRdb has only the in-frame clones, and not every one. The data hold under 550,000 clones, with roughly 89% observed a single time. The sequencing sample was made of peripheral blood. The origin of the receptors is a man aged 18-30 years with COVID-19, enrolled during active disease.

The chain uses TRBV5-1 and TRBJ1-1; 12 bases fit TRBD1. The CDR3 is made up of 18 amino acids. Germline assignment: CDR1 SGHRS and CDR2 YFSETQ. V lost 5 bases, J lost 0 bases, and 11 bases stayed unmatched. In DNA, the CDR3 is TGCGCCAGCAGTAAGACCGGGACAGGGGGCTGGATGAACACTGAAGCTTTCTTT. Its translation is CASSKTGTGGWMNTEAFF. Variable domain in full (rest from reference TRBV5-1 and TRBJ1-1): KAGVTQTPRYLIKTRGQQVTLSCSPISGHRSVSWYQQTPGQGLQFLFEYFSETQRNKGNFPGRFSGRQFSNSRSEMNVSTLELGDSALYLCASSKTGTGGWMNTEAFFGQGTRLTVV.

In this sample, this clone turned up once. The chain couples TRBV11-2 to TRBJ2-5; 7 bases are a match to TRBD2. This CDR3 has 16 residues. In germline, CDR1 is SGHAT, CDR2 FQNNGV. With 2 bases clipped from V and 2 bases from J, the junction kept 8 bases outside the gene matches. Here the CDR3 DNA reads TGTGCCAGCAGCTTACGGAGGGGAGGGCCGCAAGAGACCCAGTACTTC. Translation gives CASSLRRGGPQETQYF.

This clone was seen only once. CDR3 DNA sequence: TGTGCCAGTAGTATTTCGGTTAGCCACTACGAGCAGTACTTC. It translates to CASSISVSHYEQYF. This chain connects TRBV19 to TRBJ2-7; D not resolved. This CDR3 has 14 residues. Germline loops: CDR1 LNHDA, CDR2 SQIVND (reference sequence). V was shortened by 3 bases and J by 3 bases, with 12 bases between the two germline ends.

This clone was seen a handful of times. The chain employs TRBV10-3 and TRBJ1-1, with D tentatively TRBD1 (6 bases). The CDR3 length is 13 residues. V was shortened by 6 bases and J by 1 base, with 9 bases between the two germline ends. The V gene's germline CDR1 is ENHRY and CDR2 SYGVKD. The CDR3 nucleotides read TGTGCCATCAGGACAGGTCCGAACACTGAAGCTTTCTTT. Its protein product is CAIRTGPNTEAFF.

This chain uses TRBV4-1 with TRBJ2-3; 8 bases align to TRBD2. Per germline, CDR1 MGHRA and CDR2 YSYEKL. J lost 8 bases, V lost 1 base, and 14 bases had no gene match. The CDR3 is made up of 17 amino acids. CDR3 sequence: CASSQVSREGRGRTQYF. DNA of the CDR3: TGCGCCAGCAGCCAAGTCTCCCGGGAGGGCCGGGGACGTACGCAGTATTTT.

The rearrangement links TRBV4-2 to TRBJ2-7; 8 nucleotides agree with TRBD1. Trimming cost V 2 bases and J 6 bases; bases outside gene matches: 3. The CDR3 runs 13 residues. CDR1 and CDR2 (germline): LGHNA, YNFKEQ. The CDR3 loop reads CASSQQGASEQYF. The CDR3 region has the DNA TGTGCCAGCAGCCAACAGGGGGCTAGCGAGCAGTACTTC.

This rearrangement joins TRBV5-1 to TRBJ1-1; D is perhaps TRBD1 (5 bases). Per the germline V gene, CDR1 is SGHRS and CDR2 is YFSETQ. The CDR3 contains 14 residues. V shed 0 bases and J shed 0 bases, with 6 bases lying between them. CDR3: CASSLEGMNTEAFF. The CDR3 nucleotides read TGCGCCAGCAGCTTGGAGGGGATGAACACTGAAGCTTTCTTT.

V usage is TRBV2 and J usage is TRBJ2-1; D uncertain. V was trimmed by 4 bases and J by 10 bases, leaving 11 bases between them. Germline CDR1 and CDR2: SNHLY and FYNNEI. This CDR3 spans 12 amino acids. The CDR3 loop is CASSATETEQFF. DNA for the CDR3: TGTGCCAGCAGTGCAACAGAGACAGAGCAGTTCTTC.

This clone was seen more than once but under ten times. V is TRBV19 and J is TRBJ2-7; the D gene is possibly TRBD1 (6 bases). CDR3 length: 13 amino acids. The V end lost 0 bases, the J end lost 6 bases, and 9 bases lay between the germline ends. Germline V gives CDR1 LNHDA, CDR2 SQIVND (reference sequence). CDR3 sequence (DNA): TGTGCCAGTAGTATAGATCGGACAGCCGAGCAGTACTTC. Protein: CASSIDRTAEQYF.

The chain combines TRBV4-1 with TRBJ2-7, with 7 bases lining up with TRBD1. The CDR3 is 16 residues long. With V trimmed by 4 bases and J by 3 bases, 12 bases remained unmatched. Germline V gene sequence: CDR1 MGHRA, CDR2 YSYEKL. The CDR3 is CASSPRTGTDNYEQYF. CDR3 coding DNA: TGCGCCAGCAGCCCCAGAACCGGGACAGATAACTACGAGCAGTACTTC.

The J gene is TRBJ1-5, the V gene TRBV4-1; 8 bases match TRBD1. CDR3 length: 17 amino acids. The germline V gene encodes CDR1 MGHRA and CDR2 YSYEKL. V gave up 4 bases and J gave up 7 bases; unmatched junction bases: 15. The CDR3 here is CASSPSADRDNLQPQHF. In nucleotides, the CDR3 is TGCGCCAGCAGCCCAAGTGCGGACAGGGATAATTTACAGCCCCAGCATTTT.

Points on this clone: This CDR3 is also generated by other DNA sequences in the sample. CDR3 in DNA: TGCGCCAGCAGCTTCGGGACAGGGCGAGAGACCCAGTACTTC. Translation: CASSFGTGRETQYF. The V gene is TRBV5-1, the J gene TRBJ2-5; TRBD1 matches 9 bases. V lost 2 bases and J lost 4; bases outside the gene matches: 3. This CDR3 region has 14 residues. Germline values: CDR1 SGHRS, CDR2 YFSETQ.

The genes are TRBV19 and TRBJ2-2, with 8 bases fitting TRBD2. Germline values: CDR1 LNHDA, CDR2 SQIVND (reference sequence). The CDR3 contains 14 residues. J was trimmed by 7 bases and V by 9 bases; bases with no gene match: 10. The CDR3 DNA is TGTGCCAGCGAAGGGGGACTAGTTAACGGGGAGCTGTTTTTT. Amino acid sequence: CASEGGLVNGELFF.

The chain uses TRBV3-1 (or the pseudogene TRBV3-2) and TRBJ1-2, with 12 bases matching TRBD1. Germline V gene data show CDR1 as LGHDT and CDR2 as YNNKEL (reference sequence). Trimming cost V 6 bases and J 4 bases; bases outside gene matches: 9. CDR3 length: 16 residues. CDR3 coding DNA: TGTGCCAGCAGTCTCGGGACAGGGGGCTACGGCTATGGCTACACCTTC. It translates to CASSLGTGGYGYGYTF.

With respect to this clone: Other DNA sequences within the sample encode an identical CDR3. This sequence joins TRBV12-3 or TRBV12-4 and TRBJ1-1; tentative D call: TRBD1 (5 bases). The V and J ends lost 2 bases and 4 bases respectively, with 8 bases between them. The CDR3 covers 13 residues. The CDR3 nucleotides are TGTGCCAGCAGTTTATTGGGGGGCACTGAAGCTTTCTTT. It codes for CASSLLGGTEAFF.

V usage is TRBV9 and J usage is TRBJ2-5, with a weak D call TRBD2 (5 bases). Deletions cut 0 bases from V and 7 bases from J, with 13 bases between. The CDR3 extends over 14 amino acids. Germline V gene lookup returns CDR1 SGDLS and CDR2 YYNGEE. The CDR3 is CASSVGTRGGTQYF. The CDR3 DNA reads TGTGCCAGCAGCGTAGGCACCCGAGGAGGGACCCAGTACTTC.

Only one count was recorded for this clone. The chain combines TRBV5-6 with TRBJ1-2; D is ambiguous. The CDR3 length is 13 residues. Looked up from germline, CDR1 is SGHDT and CDR2 is YYEEEE. The ends were cut back, 5 bases at V and 7 bases at J, with 15 bases in the middle. The CDR3, as DNA: TGTGCCAGCAGACGGACTTCTTTTTTTGGCTACACCTTC. It is translated as CASRRTSFFGYTF. Looking up the rest from reference TRBV5-6 and TRBJ1-2 gives the full variable domain: DAGVTQSPTHLIKTRGQQVTLRCSPKSGHDTVSWYQQALGQGPQFIFQYYEEEERQRGNFPDRFSGHQFPNYSSELNVNALLLGDSALYLCASRRTSFFGYTFGSGTRLTVV.

The rearrangement links TRBV2 to TRBJ1-3; possible D gene TRBD1, 6 bases. Trimming pared 6 bases from V and 2 bases from J, leaving 8 bases between. From germline, CDR1 is SNHLY and CDR2 FYNNEI. There are 13 residues in the CDR3. CDR3 nucleotide sequence: TGTGCCAGCAGCAGGGGTCCTGGAAACACCATATATTTT. Amino acids: CASSRGPGNTIYF.

V gene TRBV7-9 combines with J gene TRBJ2-7; D might be TRBD1 (5 bases). Germline values: CDR1 SEHNR, CDR2 FQNEAQ (reference sequence). This CDR3 is built from 15 residues. The germline V and J ends were trimmed by 5 bases and 2 bases, with 16 bases remaining between them. The CDR3 loop is CASSHVGAKTYEQYF. The CDR3 bases are TGTGCCAGCAGCCACGTTGGGGCGAAGACCTACGAGCAGTACTTC. The complete variable domain, with remaining parts taken from reference TRBV7-9 and TRBJ2-7, reads DTGVSQNPRHKITKRGQNVTFRCDPISEHNRLYWYRQTLGQGPEFLTYFQNEAQLEKSRLLSDRFSAERPKGSFSTLEIQRTEQGDSAMYLCASSHVGAKTYEQYFGPGTRLTVT.

The CDR3 nucleotides are TGTGCCACCAGCGACACACCAGGGGATGAGCAGTTCTTC. It is translated as CATSDTPGDEQFF. The gene calls are TRBV15 and TRBJ2-1, with a weak D call TRBD1 (6 bases). The V gene's germline CDR1 is LNHNV and CDR2 YYDKDF (reference sequence). The CDR3 runs 13 residues. V shed 5 bases and J shed 8 bases, with 13 bases lying between them.

J is TRBJ2-2 and V is TRBV29-1; TRBD1 agrees at 9 bases. The trim removed 6 bases at V and 0 bases at J, leaving 2 bases unmatched. The CDR3 contains 14 residues. Germline V gene data show CDR1 as SQVTM and CDR2 as ANQGSEA. The CDR3 DNA is TGCAGCGTCCGGGACAGGGCGAACACCGGGGAGCTGTTTTTT. This codes for CSVRDRANTGELFF.

The count of this clone is one. The chain is built from TRBV2 and TRBJ1-5, with TRBD1 identical over 8 bases. The CDR3 totals 13 residues. The germline CDR1 and CDR2 sequences are SNHLY and FYNNEI. V was clipped by 8 bases and J by 2 bases; unmatched bases: 2. The CDR3 coding sequence is TGTGCCAGCCAGGGACAGGGCAATCAGCCCCAGCATTTT. This gives the protein CASQGQGNQPQHF.

The chain is built from TRBV5-4 and TRBJ2-2; 14 bases are a match to TRBD2. This CDR3 contains 17 residues. Germline trimming cut 4 bases from V and 2 bases from J; bases unmatched to any gene: 4. Germline-derived CDR1 and CDR2 are SGHNT and YYREEE (reference sequence). CDR3 region: CASSGLAGGLNTGELFF. CDR3 DNA: TGTGCCAGCAGCGGACTAGCGGGGGGCCTAAACACCGGGGAGCTGTTTTTT.

The chain combines TRBV6-1 with TRBJ2-3; 7 bases line up with TRBD1. Germline assignment: CDR1 MNHNS and CDR2 SASEGT. The trim removed 2 bases at V and 3 bases at J, leaving 8 bases unmatched. This CDR3 is 16 amino acids long. CDR3 amino acids: CASSELPTGPTDTQYF. The CDR3 DNA reads as TGTGCCAGCAGTGAACTTCCGACAGGGCCGACAGATACGCAGTATTTT.

The chain carries TRBV5-1 and TRBJ2-1; 7 bases match TRBD1. Germline V gene sequence: CDR1 SGHRS, CDR2 YFSETQ. Trimming cost V 5 bases and J 8 bases; bases outside gene matches: 16. CDR3 length: 16 amino acids. CDR3 nucleotides: TGCGCCAGCAGAATATCAACAGGGGTGCCTAGGGATGAGCAGTTCTTC. Translated: CASRISTGVPRDEQFF.

Here the CDR3 reads CAISGLVKASQFEQYF. For the CDR3, the DNA is TGTGCCATCAGTGGGCTAGTCAAAGCTAGTCAATTCGAGCAGTACTTC. The V and J genes are TRBV10-3 and TRBJ2-7, with D uncertain. Germline V gene sequence: CDR1 ENHRY, CDR2 SYGVKD. Between the trimmed V and J ends, which lost 4 bases and 6 bases, there was a span of 22 bases. The CDR3 loop spans 16 amino acids.

The sample holds a few counts of this clone. The chain links TRBV6-5 to TRBJ1-2, with D perhaps TRBD1 (5 bases). Germline V gives CDR1 MNHEY, CDR2 SVGAGI. Trimming removed 6 bases from V and 5 bases from J, with 16 bases in between. This CDR3 has 14 amino acids. The DNA of the CDR3 is TGTGCCAGCAGATTTGAGGCAGGGCGATATGGCTACACCTTC. This encodes CASRFEAGRYGYTF.

The genes are TRBV6-4 and TRBJ2-2, with 7 nucleotides matching TRBD1. The CDR3 covers 14 residues. Germline CDR1 and CDR2: MRHNA and SNTAGT. J lost 3 bases, V lost 5 bases, and 3 bases had no gene match. Here the CDR3 reads CASSRDRHTGELFF. The CDR3 DNA is TGTGCCAGCAGTCGGGACAGACACACCGGGGAGCTGTTTTTT.

The rearrangement joins TRBV7-9 to TRBJ2-1, with D hard to call. Trimming pared 2 bases from V and 9 bases from J, leaving 8 bases between. Looked up from germline, CDR1 is SEHNR and CDR2 is FQNEAQ (reference sequence). There are 12 residues in the CDR3. The chain's CDR3 is CASSLTPGEQFF. As DNA, the CDR3 is TGTGCCAGCAGCTTAACCCCCGGTGAGCAGTTCTTC.